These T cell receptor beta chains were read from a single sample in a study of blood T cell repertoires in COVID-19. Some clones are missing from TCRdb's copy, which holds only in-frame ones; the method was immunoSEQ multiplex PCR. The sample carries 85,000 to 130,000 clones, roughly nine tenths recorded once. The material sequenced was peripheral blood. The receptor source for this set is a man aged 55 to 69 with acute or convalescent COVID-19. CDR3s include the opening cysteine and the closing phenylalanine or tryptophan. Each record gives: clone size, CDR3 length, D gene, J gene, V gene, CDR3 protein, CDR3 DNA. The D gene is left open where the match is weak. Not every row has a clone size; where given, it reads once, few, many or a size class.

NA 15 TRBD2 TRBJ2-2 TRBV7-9 CASSPGLADTGELFF TGTGCCAGCAGCCCGGGACTAGCTGACACCGGGGAGCTGTTTTTT
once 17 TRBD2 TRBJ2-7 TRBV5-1 CASSLGGLAGGDYEQYF TGCGCCAGCAGCTTGGGGGGACTAGCGGGAGGGGACTACGAGCAGTACTTC
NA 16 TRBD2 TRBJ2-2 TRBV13 CASTAGGRFVTGELFF TGTGCCAGCACGGCGGGAGGGCGTTTTGTCACCGGGGAGCTGTTTTTT
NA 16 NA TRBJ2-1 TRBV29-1 CSVEASGQGSYDEQFF TGCAGCGTTGAAGCCTCCGGGCAGGGAAGTTACGATGAGCAGTTCTTC
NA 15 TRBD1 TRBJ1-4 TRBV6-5 CASSWTGDYNEKLFF TGTGCCAGCAGTTGGACAGGCGATTATAATGAAAAACTGTTTTTT
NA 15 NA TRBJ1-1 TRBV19 CASSIVQGSVTEAFF TGTGCCAGTAGTATAGTTCAGGGGTCGGTCACTGAAGCTTTCTTT
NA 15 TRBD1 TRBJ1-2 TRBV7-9 CASSLVGGVLGGYTF TGTGCCAGCAGCTTAGTAGGGGGCGTCTTGGGTGGCTACACCTTC
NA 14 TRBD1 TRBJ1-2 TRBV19 CASSIAGGNYGYTF TGTGCCAGTAGTATAGCAGGGGGGAACTATGGCTACACCTTC
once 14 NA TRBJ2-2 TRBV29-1 CSVVPDRIAGELFF TGCAGCGTTGTCCCTGACAGGATAGCCGGGGAGCTGTTTTTT
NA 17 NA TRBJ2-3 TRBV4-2 CASSQDPAAIGTDTQYF TGTGCCAGCAGCCAGGATCCGGCGGCGATAGGCACAGATACGCAGTATTTT
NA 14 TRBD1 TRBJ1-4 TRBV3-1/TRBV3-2 CASSRGQQGEKLFF TGTGCCAGCAGCCGGGGACAGCAAGGAGAAAAACTGTTTTTT
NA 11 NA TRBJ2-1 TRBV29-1 CSVRGTPEQFF TGCAGCGTTCGAGGAACACCTGAGCAGTTCTTC
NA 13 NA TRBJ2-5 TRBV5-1 CASSLGGGETQYF TGCGCCAGCAGCTTGGGGGGCGGAGAGACCCAGTACTTC
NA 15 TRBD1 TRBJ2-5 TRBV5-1 CASSLARGSQETQYF TGCGCCAGCAGCTTGGCCAGGGGGAGCCAAGAGACCCAGTACTTC
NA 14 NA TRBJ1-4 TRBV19 CASSIEATNEKLFF TGTGCCAGTAGTATAGAAGCGACTAATGAAAAACTGTTTTTT
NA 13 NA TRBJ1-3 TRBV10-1 CASSESGRNTIYF TGCGCCAGCAGTGAGTCGGGCCGAAACACCATATATTTT
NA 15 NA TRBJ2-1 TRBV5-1 CASSPQGGRYNEQFF TGCGCCAGCAGCCCCCAGGGGGGCAGATACAATGAGCAGTTCTTC
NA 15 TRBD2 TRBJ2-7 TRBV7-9 CASSSAGGGRYEQYF TGTGCCAGCAGCTCCGCGGGGGGCGGGAGATACGAGCAGTACTTC
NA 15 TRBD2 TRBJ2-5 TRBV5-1 CASSHLAELQETQYF TGCGCCAGCAGCCACCTAGCGGAGCTCCAAGAGACCCAGTACTTC
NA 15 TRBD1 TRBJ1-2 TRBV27 CASSFSPTGEFGYTF TGTGCCAGCAGTTTCTCCCCGACAGGGGAATTCGGCTACACCTTC
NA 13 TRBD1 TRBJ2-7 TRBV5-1 CASSLNRGAEQYF TGCGCCAGCAGCTTGAACAGGGGGGCCGAGCAGTACTTC
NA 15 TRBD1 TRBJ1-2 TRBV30 CAWTQGTGGNYGYTF TGTGCCTGGACCCAAGGGACAGGGGGCAACTATGGCTACACCTTC
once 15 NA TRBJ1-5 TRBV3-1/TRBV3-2 CASSQRGVSDQPQHF TGTGCCAGCAGCCAACGGGGGGTATCTGACCAGCCCCAGCATTTT
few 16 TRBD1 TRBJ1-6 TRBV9 CASSAPGTGGGSPLHF TGTGCCAGCAGCGCACCCGGGACAGGGGGGGGTTCACCCCTCCACTTT
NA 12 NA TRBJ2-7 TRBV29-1 CSATENYYEQYF TGCAGCGCAACCGAGAATTACTACGAGCAGTACTTC
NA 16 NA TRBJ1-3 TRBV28 CASSLPLGGSGNTIYF TGTGCCAGCAGTTTGCCACTGGGAGGGTCTGGAAACACCATATATTTT
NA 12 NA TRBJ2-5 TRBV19 CASSIGAETQYF TGTGCCAGTAGTATTGGTGCGGAGACCCAGTACTTC
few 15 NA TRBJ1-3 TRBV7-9 CASSSTTVSGNTIYF TGTGCCAGCAGCTCTACGACAGTCTCTGGAAACACCATATATTTT
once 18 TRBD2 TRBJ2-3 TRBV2 CASRTGTSGTSGTDTQYF TGTGCCAGCAGAACCGGGACTAGCGGGACGTCGGGCACAGATACGCAGTATTTT
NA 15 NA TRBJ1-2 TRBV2 CASSGSPRGTDGYTF TGTGCCAGCAGTGGGTCTCCCAGGGGCACGGATGGCTACACCTTC
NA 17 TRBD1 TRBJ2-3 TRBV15 CATSRGSGTGVADTQYF TGTGCCACCAGCAGAGGCTCCGGGACAGGGGTTGCAGATACGCAGTATTTT
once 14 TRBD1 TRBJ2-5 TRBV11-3 CASSTTRGSVTQYF TGTGCCAGCAGCACCACCAGGGGGAGTGTGACCCAGTACTTC
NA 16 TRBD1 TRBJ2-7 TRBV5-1 CASSLTPQGAGDEQYF TGCGCCAGCAGCTTGACCCCACAGGGGGCGGGTGACGAGCAGTACTTC
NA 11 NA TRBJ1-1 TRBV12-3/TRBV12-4 CASRTTGEAFF TGTGCCAGCAGAACTACCGGTGAAGCTTTCTTT
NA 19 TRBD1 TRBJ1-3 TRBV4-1 CASSPDRGPLQRSGNTIYF TGCGCCAGCAGCCCCGACAGGGGTCCACTACAACGCTCTGGAAACACCATATATTTT
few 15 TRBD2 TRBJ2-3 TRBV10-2 CASSPTSDLTDTQYF TGCGCCAGCAGCCCTACTAGCGACTTAACAGATACGCAGTATTTT
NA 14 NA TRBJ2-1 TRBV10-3 CAISVSEGDNEQFF TGTGCCATCAGTGTTTCGGAGGGAGACAATGAGCAGTTCTTC
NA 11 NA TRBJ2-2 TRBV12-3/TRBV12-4 CASRNSEELFF TGTGCCAGCAGAAACTCCGAGGAGCTGTTTTTT
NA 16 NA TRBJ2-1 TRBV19 CASSIDVMRSYNEQFF TGTGCCAGTAGTATAGACGTGATGCGCTCCTACAATGAGCAGTTCTTC
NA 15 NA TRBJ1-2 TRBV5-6 CASSKGNGGNYGYTF TGTGCCAGCAGCAAAGGAAATGGAGGTAACTATGGCTACACCTTC
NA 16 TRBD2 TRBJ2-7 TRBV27 CASSARTSGLLLEQYF TGTGCCAGCAGTGCCCGGACTAGCGGGCTGTTACTTGAGCAGTACTTC
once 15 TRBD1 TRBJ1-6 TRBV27 CASSYQQGLSSPLHF TGTGCCAGCAGTTACCAACAGGGGTTAAGTTCACCCCTCCACTTT
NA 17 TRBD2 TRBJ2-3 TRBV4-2 CASSQEASGRFTDTQYF TGTGCCAGCAGCCAAGAGGCTAGCGGGAGGTTCACAGATACGCAGTATTTT
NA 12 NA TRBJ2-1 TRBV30 CAWGRPLGEQFF TGTGCCTGGGGGCGGCCACTTGGAGAGCAGTTCTTC
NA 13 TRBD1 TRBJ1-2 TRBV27 CASSRGQGSGYTF TGTGCCAGCAGTCGGGGACAGGGAAGCGGCTACACCTTC
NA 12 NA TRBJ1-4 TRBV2 CAGRGVREKLFF TGTGCCGGCAGAGGGGTACGTGAAAAACTGTTTTTT
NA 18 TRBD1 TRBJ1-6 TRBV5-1 CASSFGAGGSSYNSPLHF TGCGCCAGCAGCTTCGGGGCAGGGGGAAGCTCCTATAATTCACCCCTCCACTTT
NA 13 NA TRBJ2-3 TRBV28 CASSSSSPPPQYF TGTGCCAGCAGTTCGTCTAGCCCCCCCCCGCAGTATTTT
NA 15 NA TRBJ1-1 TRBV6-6 CASSFTSAGITEAFF TGTGCCAGCAGTTTCACCTCTGCAGGGATCACTGAAGCTTTCTTT
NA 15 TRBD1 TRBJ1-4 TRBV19 CASSARTGRNEKLFF TGTGCCAGTAGTGCGCGGACAGGGCGTAATGAAAAACTGTTTTTT
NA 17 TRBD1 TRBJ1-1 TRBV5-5 CASSLGGTGTMNTEAFF TGTGCCAGCAGCTTGGGTGGGACAGGGACTATGAACACTGAAGCTTTCTTT
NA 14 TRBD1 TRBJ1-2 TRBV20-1 CSASSGQGDYGYTF TGCAGTGCTAGTAGCGGACAGGGTGACTATGGCTACACCTTC
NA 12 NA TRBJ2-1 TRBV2 CASSERRSEQFF TGTGCCAGCAGTGAAAGGCGGAGTGAGCAGTTCTTC
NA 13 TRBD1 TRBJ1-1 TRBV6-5 CASSPRGQGWAFF TGTGCCAGCAGTCCCCGGGGACAGGGTTGGGCTTTCTTT
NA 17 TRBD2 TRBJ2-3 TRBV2 CASTRTSGRTGADTQYF TGTGCCAGCACCCGGACTAGCGGGAGGACGGGGGCAGATACGCAGTATTTT
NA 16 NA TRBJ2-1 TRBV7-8 CASSLVVGVSYNEQFF TGTGCCAGCAGCTTAGTGGTGGGAGTGTCCTACAATGAGCAGTTCTTC
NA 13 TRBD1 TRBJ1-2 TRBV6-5 CASSGTGGFGYTF TGTGCCAGCAGCGGGACAGGGGGCTTTGGCTACACCTTC
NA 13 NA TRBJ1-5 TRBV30 CAWTTGSNQPQHF TGTGCCTGGACTACAGGGAGCAATCAGCCCCAGCATTTT
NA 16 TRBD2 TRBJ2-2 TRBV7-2 CASRRNSGRATGELFF TGTGCCAGCAGGCGTAATAGCGGGAGGGCCACCGGGGAGCTGTTTTTT